This TCR beta chain was retrieved from a study of cytomegalovirus exposure and HLA in healthy donors. Primers: 60 Vbeta forward and 13 Jbeta reverse. TCRdb keeps only in-frame clones here, not all; method: immunoSEQ multiplex PCR. The data show approximately 210,000 clones, approximately 80% seen once. With respect to this clone: The junction and the germline gene differ at one end; a read error may be behind it.

The material sequenced was PBMCs. This receptor was identified in a woman in her forties in good health and CMV-seronegative.

CDR3 loop: CANSLGGPLETQYF. As DNA, the CDR3 is TGTGCCAACAGCTTAGGGGGGCCACTAGAGACCCAGTACTTC. The genes are TRBV11-3 and TRBJ2-5; D could derive from TRBD1 or TRBD2 (6 bases each). The CDR3 is made up of 14 amino acids. Germline V gives CDR1 SGHNT, CDR2 YENEEA.